One and the same sample provided the 5 T cell receptor beta chains below, sequenced in a study of blood T cell repertoires in COVID-19 (TCRdb year 2020). Receptors were amplified or captured by the immunoSEQ multiplex PCR assay. TCRdb took this table from immuneACCESS and kept in-frame rearrangements with V and J called. Such tables lack part of the clones; where checked against another copy, unresolved V genes explain under half of the gap, and the rest is unexplained. The sample table records approximately 80,000 clones; approximately 85% of these occur just once. The ten most abundant clones make up approximately 2.8% of the sample. Sequenced sample: peripheral blood. Receptor source: a woman of 80 years or more with COVID-19, enrolled during active disease.

The chain couples TRBV7-3 to TRBJ2-1, with TRBD1 identical over 10 bases. Germline CDR1 SGHTA, CDR2 FQGTGA. J was trimmed by 9 bases and V by 5 bases; bases with no gene match: 4. The CDR3 runs to 13 residues. In nucleotides, the CDR3 is TGTGCCAGCAGCCGGACAGGGGGAGGTGAGCAGTTCTTC. It is translated as CASSRTGGGEQFF.

This clone has a handful of counts. The chain is built from TRBV2 and TRBJ1-6; D call uncertain. The CDR3 extends over 13 amino acids. V lost 3 bases and J lost 7, with 7 bases in between. The germline gives CDR1 SNHLY, CDR2 FYNNEI. In DNA form, the CDR3 reads TGTGCCAGCAGTGACGAGGCCAATTCACCCCTCCACTTT. This encodes CASSDEANSPLHF.

The rearrangement links TRBV27 to TRBJ2-1, with 10 bases matching TRBD2. Trimming cost V 2 bases and J 4 bases; bases outside gene matches: 2. The CDR3 contains 15 residues. Per the germline V gene, CDR1 is MNHEY and CDR2 is SMNVEV (reference sequence). The CDR3 DNA reads as TGTGCCAGCAGTTTACTAGCGGGGGTTTACAATGAGCAGTTCTTC. This encodes CASSLLAGVYNEQFF.

The J gene is TRBJ2-1, the V gene TRBV6-6; the D is unclear. Germline V gives CDR1 MNHNY, CDR2 SVGAGI (reference sequence). Trimming pared 2 bases from V and 9 bases from J, leaving 14 bases between. The CDR3 contains 14 residues. CDR3 sequence reads: CASSYLPPASEQFF. DNA for the CDR3: TGTGCCAGCAGTTACCTTCCACCAGCGAGTGAGCAGTTCTTC.

This sequence joins TRBV28 and TRBJ1-1; no clear D gene. V lost 2 bases and J 2 bases, leaving 6 bases between the germline ends. CDR1 is MDHEN and CDR2 is SYDVKM in the germline V gene. CDR3 size: 13 residues. As DNA, the CDR3 is TGTGCCAGCAGTTTACCAGTTAACACTGAAGCTTTCTTT. This sequence encodes CASSLPVNTEAFF.